Following are 18 T cell receptor beta chains from one sample sequenced in a study of cytomegalovirus exposure and HLA in healthy donors. The PCR ran on 60 Vbeta and 13 Jbeta primers. The repertoire was sequenced with immunoSEQ multiplex PCR; TCRdb's copy has only in-frame clones and lacks some. The data show fewer than 250,000 clones, roughly 84% seen once. The specimen was PBMCs. The receptors shown here come from a human donor in good health.

The genes are TRBV5-1 and TRBJ2-4; TRBD2 is a possible D gene (5 bases). The CDR3 totals 14 residues. Germline V lookup: CDR1 SGHRS, CDR2 YFSETQ. V shed 4 bases and J shed 3 bases, with 11 bases lying between them. The DNA of the CDR3 is TGCGCCAGCAGCGAGGGCCCAAACAAAAACATTCAGTACTTC. Translating it yields CASSEGPNKNIQYF.

The chain couples TRBV29-1 to TRBJ2-1; the match to TRBD1 covers 9 bases. CDR3 length: 16 amino acids. Per germline, CDR1 SQVTM and CDR2 ANQGSEA. The trim removed 4 bases at V and 2 bases at J, leaving 9 bases unmatched. CDR3 protein: CSVAGQGALTYNEQFF. DNA for the CDR3: TGCAGCGTTGCGGGACAGGGTGCCCTCACCTACAATGAGCAGTTCTTC.

The chain recombines TRBV2 with TRBJ2-1, with 13 nucleotides matching TRBD2. The CDR3 consists of 15 residues. Germline trimming cut 5 bases from V and 4 bases from J; bases unmatched to any gene: 2. Germline CDR1 SNHLY, CDR2 FYNNEI. Here the CDR3 reads CASSRLAGGYNEQFF. The CDR3 DNA reads TGTGCCAGCAGTCGACTAGCGGGGGGATACAATGAGCAGTTCTTC.

The chain joins TRBV2 to TRBJ2-7, with a weak D call TRBD1 (6 bases). Trimming shortened V by 8 bases and J by 2 bases, and 13 bases separated the two germline ends. This CDR3 region has 13 residues. Germline CDR1 is SNHLY and CDR2 is FYNNEI. The CDR3 coding sequence is TGTGCCAGCTACGGACAGATTCCCTACGAGCAGTACTTC. Translated, it gives CASYGQIPYEQYF.

V gene TRBV25-1 combines with J gene TRBJ2-7, with TRBD1 as a possible D gene (5 bases). The CDR3 extends over 15 amino acids. The V gene's germline CDR1 is MGHDK and CDR2 SYGVNS. Trimming pared 4 bases from V and 0 bases from J, leaving 13 bases between. In nucleotides, the CDR3 is TGTGCCAGCAGTGCGCGTGGACAAAGCTCCTACGAGCAGTACTTC. Translation gives CASSARGQSSYEQYF.

The chain uses TRBV19 and TRBJ2-6; 7 bases are a match to TRBD1. Germline values: CDR1 LNHDA, CDR2 SQIVND (reference sequence). The CDR3 is made up of 16 amino acids. With 7 bases clipped from V and 0 bases from J, the junction kept 6 bases outside the gene matches. CDR3 loop: CASIRTGDSGANVLTF. Here the CDR3 DNA reads TGTGCCAGTATCCGGACAGGAGACTCTGGGGCCAACGTCCTGACTTTC.

The V gene is TRBV27, the J gene TRBJ2-5; tentatively, D is TRBD2 (6 bases). The CDR3 consists of 14 residues. Trimming stripped 5 bases from V and 1 base from J, with 11 bases between. Germline V gene data show CDR1 as MNHEY and CDR2 as SMNVEV (reference sequence). The CDR3 DNA is TGTGCCAGCAGTCTGCGGAGGGCCCAAGAGACCCAGTACTTC. Its translation: CASSLRRAQETQYF.

The table lists this clone with a few counts. This chain connects TRBV5-1 to TRBJ2-5; 11 bases map to TRBD1. Germline V lookup: CDR1 SGHRS, CDR2 YFSETQ. V trimming: 4 bases; J trimming: 5 bases; junction bases outside the gene matches: 7. The CDR3 runs 15 residues. The CDR3 reads CASSPGTGGRETQYF. DNA for the CDR3: TGCGCCAGCAGCCCCGGGACAGGGGGGCGGGAGACCCAGTACTTC.

The chain uses TRBV5-1 and TRBJ1-1; 8 positions match TRBD1. The CDR3 has 17 amino acids. Trimming took 4 bases from V and 0 from J; bases not matched to a gene: 11. The germline CDR1 and CDR2 sequences are SGHRS and YFSETQ. Here the CDR3 DNA reads TGCGCCAGCAGCCCCCGAGGACAGGGAGGCATGAACACTGAAGCTTTCTTT. This translates into CASSPRGQGGMNTEAFF.

The chain recombines TRBV7-2 with TRBJ2-7; TRBD1 aligns across 9 bases. The CDR3 is 16 amino acids. After removal of 2 bases from V and 3 bases from J, the junction contained 8 bases not matched to a gene. The germline V gene encodes CDR1 SGHTA and CDR2 FQGNSA. The CDR3, as DNA: TGTGCCAGCAGCTTAACCGGGACAGGGCGCAACTACGAGCAGTACTTC. Its protein is CASSLTGTGRNYEQYF.

The chain employs TRBV10-3 and TRBJ1-1; no reliable D call. The CDR3 has 12 residues. V dropped 2 bases and J dropped 6 bases, with 7 bases sitting between them. From germline, CDR1 is ENHRY and CDR2 SYGVKD. The CDR3, as DNA: TGTGCCATCAGTGAGGAAGGAGCTGAAGCTTTCTTT. Residues: CAISEEGAEAFF.

V is TRBV18 and J is TRBJ2-3; 12 bases are shared with TRBD2. The ends lost 3 bases at V and 5 bases at J; junction bases unmatched: 3. The CDR3 consists of 15 residues. Germline loops: CDR1 KGHSH, CDR2 LQKENI. The CDR3 here is CASSPTTSGRDTQYF. CDR3 nucleotide sequence: TGTGCCAGCTCACCCACGACTAGCGGGAGAGATACGCAGTATTTT.

This chain connects TRBV10-3 to TRBJ2-1; 7 bases line up with TRBD2. Germline values: CDR1 ENHRY, CDR2 SYGVKD. This CDR3 has 15 residues. V dropped 4 bases and J dropped 4; count of bases not matched to a gene: 7. CDR3 protein: CAISVTSSQYNEQFF. DNA of the CDR3: TGTGCCATCAGTGTGACTAGCTCTCAATACAATGAGCAGTTCTTC.

This rearrangement joins TRBV7-2 to TRBJ2-7, with TRBD1 as a possible D gene (5 bases). Germline V gene lookup returns CDR1 SGHTA and CDR2 FQGNSA. This CDR3 has 15 amino acids. V shed 7 bases and J shed 2 bases, with 18 bases lying between them. The CDR3 reads CASTPSGDRTYEQYF. CDR3 coding DNA: TGTGCCAGCACCCCCAGTGGAGACAGAACCTACGAGCAGTACTTC.

The gene calls are TRBV25-1 and TRBJ2-7; 12 bases map to TRBD2. The CDR3 is 16 residues long. The germline V gene encodes CDR1 MGHDK and CDR2 SYGVNS. The junction had 3 bases not matched to a gene; V was cut back by 3 bases and J by 0 bases. DNA of the CDR3: TGTGCCAGCAGTGATCCTAGCGGGAGGGCCTCCTACGAGCAGTACTTC. Protein: CASSDPSGRASYEQYF.

V gene TRBV5-1 combines with J gene TRBJ1-1; 7 bases are a match to TRBD1. The V segment lost 4 bases and the J segment 8 bases; nucleotides outside the gene matches: 5. This CDR3 spans 12 amino acids. CDR1 and CDR2 from the germline V gene are SGHRS and YFSETQ. In DNA, the CDR3 is TGCGCCAGCAGCCCCACAGGGGCGGAAGCTTTCTTT. This translates into CASSPTGAEAFF.

This clone was recorded only once. This sequence joins TRBV6-5 and TRBJ1-3, with 7 bases fitting TRBD1. Trimming removed 8 bases from V and 1 base from J; junction bases left unmatched: 5. CDR1 is MNHEY, CDR2 SVGAGI, per germline. This CDR3 is 14 amino acids long. The CDR3 loop reads CASRPGQSGNTIYF. The CDR3 DNA is TGTGCCAGCCGACCGGGACAGTCTGGAAACACCATATATTTT.

The genes are TRBV6-5 and TRBJ2-2; TRBD1 agrees at 7 bases. Germline CDR1 reads MNHEY; CDR2 reads SVGAGI. After removal of 7 bases from V and 6 bases from J, the junction contained 11 bases not matched to a gene. The length of the CDR3 is 15 residues. CDR3 residues: CASKSGQTLAGELFF. CDR3 DNA: TGTGCCAGCAAATCGGGACAGACCCTCGCCGGGGAGCTGTTTTTT.